The source of this T cell receptor beta chain is a study of cytomegalovirus exposure and HLA in healthy donors. Study-wide results and caveats: In a later analysis, TCR beta V- and J-gene trimming showed a link to a missense DCLRE1C variant. Most TCR sequences were uncommon, yet certain public TCRs appeared in many donors.

As to this clone: Antigen: not known.

Trimming took 1 base from V and 0 from J, leaving 16 bases between them. Germline V gene data show CDR1 as SEHNR and CDR2 as FQNEAQ (reference sequence). The CDR3 extends over 18 amino acids. Primers: 60 Vbeta forward and 13 Jbeta reverse. Data came from immunoSEQ multiplex PCR; TCRdb stores just in-frame clones and leaves some out. The table includes about 120,000 clones, approximately 80% detected once. The sequencing sample was made of PBMCs. This sequence originates from a woman under 40 in good health and CMV-seronegative. The V gene is TRBV7-9, the J gene TRBJ2-1; possibly TRBD2 for D (6 bases). The CDR3 coding sequence is TGTGCCAGCAGCTTAGGACGGAGCGGGCGTGGCTCCTACAATGAGCAGTTCTTC. Protein product: CASSLGRSGRGSYNEQFF.